What follows are 4 T cell receptor beta chains derived from one specimen sequenced in a study of blood T cells in healthy people across ages. Sample-barcoded 5' priming and a J-beta primer mix drove a second PCR of roughly 7 to 11 cycles. TCRdb ran MiXCR on the 5' RACE reads and lists one entry per CDR3 protein. This table holds about 760,000 distinct CDR3 sequences, more than 20% found once. The same data also went into a second study, on T cells of mothers and their children.

Material: blood. The source of these receptors is a boy aged 5 to 17 in good health.

This clonotype was seen a handful of times. The chain has TRBV29-1 and TRBJ2-1, with a tentative D call TRBD2 (6 bases). Near its end, the DNA agrees better with TRBJ2-5, so the J call may be wrong. Germline CDR1 reads SQVTM; CDR2 reads ANQGSEA. CDR3 length: 13 residues. The CDR3: CSVETSVGETQYF. The CDR3, as DNA: TGCAGCGTTGAGACTAGTGTCGGAGAGACCCAGTACTTC.

This clonotype was counted only a few times. The chain links TRBV6-5 to TRBJ2-2, with D uncertain. Germline values: CDR1 MNHEY, CDR2 SVGAGI. Trimming cost V 7 bases and J 3 bases, with 12 bases left between them. The length of the CDR3 is 14 residues. CDR3 protein: CASTFGLDTGELFF. CDR3 nucleotides: TGTGCCAGCACCTTTGGGCTAGACACCGGGGAGCTGTTTTTT.

The genes are TRBV5-1 and TRBJ1-5; D gene ambiguous. V gave up 4 bases and J gave up 4 bases, with 9 bases separating them. The CDR3 runs to 13 residues. Germline values: CDR1 SGHRS, CDR2 YFSETQ. CDR3 residues: CASSQEMNQPQHF. As DNA, the CDR3 is TGCGCCAGCAGCCAAGAGATGAATCAGCCCCAGCATTTT. The variable domain in full, completed from reference TRBV5-1 and TRBJ1-5, reads KAGVTQTPRYLIKTRGQQVTLSCSPISGHRSVSWYQQTPGQGLQFLFEYFSETQRNKGNFPGRFSGRQFSNSRSEMNVSTLELGDSALYLCASSQEMNQPQHFGDGTRLSIL.

The chain uses TRBV15 and TRBJ2-5, with D hard to call. V lost 1 base and J 3 bases, leaving 9 bases between the germline ends. Per germline, CDR1 LNHNV and CDR2 YYDKDF (reference sequence). The CDR3 contains 14 residues. The DNA for the CDR3 is TGTGCCACCAGCAGAGGAGTAACTGAAGAGACCCAGTACTTC. This translates into CATSRGVTEETQYF.